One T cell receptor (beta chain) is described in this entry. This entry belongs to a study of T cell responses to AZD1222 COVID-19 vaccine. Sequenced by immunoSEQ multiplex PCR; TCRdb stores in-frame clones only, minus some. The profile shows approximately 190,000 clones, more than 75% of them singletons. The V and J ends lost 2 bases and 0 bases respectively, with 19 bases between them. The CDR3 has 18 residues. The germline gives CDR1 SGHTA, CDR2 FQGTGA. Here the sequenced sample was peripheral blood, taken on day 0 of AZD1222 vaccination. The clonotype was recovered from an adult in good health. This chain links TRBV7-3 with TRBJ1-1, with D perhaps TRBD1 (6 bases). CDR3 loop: CASSLQGGGTIMNTEAFF. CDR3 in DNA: TGTGCCAGCAGCTTACAAGGAGGGGGGACCATTATGAACACTGAAGCTTTCTTT.